This entry concerns a single T cell receptor (beta chain). The entry originates in a study of technical replicates of blood from a handful of donors. The data were produced by immunoSEQ multiplex PCR, yet TCRdb's version contains in-frame clones alone and is incomplete. Of about 78,000 clones listed, roughly 94% are singletons. The CDR3 has 14 residues. J gave up 7 bases and V 1 base, and 2 bases lay outside the gene matches. Per the germline V gene, CDR1 is MNHEY and CDR2 is SVGAGI. The sequence was collected from a human donor in good health. V gene TRBV6-5 combines with J gene TRBJ2-1; 9 bases are shared with TRBD2. Input material: T cells isolated from PBMCs. The DNA for the CDR3 is TGTGCCAGCAGTTACTTGACTAGCGGAAATGAGCAGTTCTTC. Translating gives CASSYLTSGNEQFF.